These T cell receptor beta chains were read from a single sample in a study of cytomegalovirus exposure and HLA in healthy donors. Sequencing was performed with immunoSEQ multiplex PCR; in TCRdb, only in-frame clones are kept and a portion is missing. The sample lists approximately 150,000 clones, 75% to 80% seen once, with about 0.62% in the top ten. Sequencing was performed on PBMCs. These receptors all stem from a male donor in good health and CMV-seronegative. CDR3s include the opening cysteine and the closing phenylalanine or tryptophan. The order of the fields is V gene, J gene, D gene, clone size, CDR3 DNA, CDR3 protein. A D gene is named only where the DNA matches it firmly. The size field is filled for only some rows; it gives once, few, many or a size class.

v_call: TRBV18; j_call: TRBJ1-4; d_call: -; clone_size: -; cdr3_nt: TGTGCCAGCTCACCCTTTACAGCAGATCAAGAAAAACTGTTTTTT; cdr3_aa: CASSPFTADQEKLFF
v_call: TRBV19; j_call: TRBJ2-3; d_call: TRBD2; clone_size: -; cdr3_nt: TGTGCCAGTAATGAACTAGCGGGAGCAGAGGGGGATACGCAGTATTTT; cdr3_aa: CASNELAGAEGDTQYF
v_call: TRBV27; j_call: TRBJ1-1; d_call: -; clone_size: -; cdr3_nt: TGTGCCAGCAGTTCTACAGGGTTGGGTAATACTGAAGCTTTCTTT; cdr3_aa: CASSSTGLGNTEAFF
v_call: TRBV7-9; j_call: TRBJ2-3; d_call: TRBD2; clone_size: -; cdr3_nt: TGTGCCAGCAGCTTACTCGGGCGGGAGGGCACAGATACGCAGTATTTT; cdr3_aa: CASSLLGREGTDTQYF
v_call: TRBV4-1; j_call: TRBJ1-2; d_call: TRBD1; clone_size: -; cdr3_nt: TGCGCCAGCAGCCAAGGGACAGGCGCTAACTATGGCTACACCTTC; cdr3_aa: CASSQGTGANYGYTF
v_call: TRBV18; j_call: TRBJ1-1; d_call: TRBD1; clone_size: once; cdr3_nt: TGTGCCAGCTCACCACTAGACAGGGAGGTCACTGAAGCTTTCTTT; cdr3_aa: CASSPLDREVTEAFF
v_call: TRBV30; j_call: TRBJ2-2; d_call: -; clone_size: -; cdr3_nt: TGTGCCTGGAGTCCGCAGGGAACCGGGGAGCTGTTTTTT; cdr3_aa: CAWSPQGTGELFF
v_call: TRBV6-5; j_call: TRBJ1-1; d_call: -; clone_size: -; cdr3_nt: TGTGCCAGCAGTTACAGGAGGGCCACTGAAGCTTTCTTT; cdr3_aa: CASSYRRATEAFF
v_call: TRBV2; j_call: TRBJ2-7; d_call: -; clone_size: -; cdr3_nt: TGTGCCAGCAGTAGGGGGGGCATCTACGAGCAGTACTTC; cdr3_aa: CASSRGGIYEQYF
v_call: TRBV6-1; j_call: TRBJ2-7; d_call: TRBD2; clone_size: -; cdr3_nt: TGTGCCAGCAGTGAAGGTACTAGCGGGGGGTACGAGCAGTACTTC; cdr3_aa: CASSEGTSGGYEQYF